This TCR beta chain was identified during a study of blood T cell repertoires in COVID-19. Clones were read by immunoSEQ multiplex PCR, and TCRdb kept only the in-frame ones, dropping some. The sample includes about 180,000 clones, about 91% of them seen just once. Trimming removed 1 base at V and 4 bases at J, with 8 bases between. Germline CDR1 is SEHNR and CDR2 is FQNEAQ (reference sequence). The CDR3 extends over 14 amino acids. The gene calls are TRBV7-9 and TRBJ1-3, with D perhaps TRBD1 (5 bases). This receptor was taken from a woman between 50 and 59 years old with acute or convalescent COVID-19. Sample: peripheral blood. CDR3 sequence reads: CASSLGRGGNTIYF. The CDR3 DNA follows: TGTGCCAGCAGCTTAGGTCGGGGGGGAAACACCATATATTTT.